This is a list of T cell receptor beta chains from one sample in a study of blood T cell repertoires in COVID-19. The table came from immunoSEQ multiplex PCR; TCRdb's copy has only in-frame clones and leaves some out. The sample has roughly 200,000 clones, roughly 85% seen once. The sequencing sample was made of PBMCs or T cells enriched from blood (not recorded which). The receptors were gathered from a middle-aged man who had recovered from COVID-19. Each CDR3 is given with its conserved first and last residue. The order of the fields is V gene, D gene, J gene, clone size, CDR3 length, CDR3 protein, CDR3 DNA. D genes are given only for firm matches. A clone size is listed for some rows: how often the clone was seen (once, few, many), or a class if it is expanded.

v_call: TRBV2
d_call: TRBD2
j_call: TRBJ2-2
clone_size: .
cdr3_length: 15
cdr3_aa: CASTEREWVTGELFF
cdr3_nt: TGTGCCAGCACCGAGCGGGAGTGGGTCACCGGGGAGCTGTTTTTT

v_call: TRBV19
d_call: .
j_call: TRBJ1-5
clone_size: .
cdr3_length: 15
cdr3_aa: CASSILRDKNQPQHF
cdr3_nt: TGTGCCAGTAGTATCCTCCGGGACAAAAATCAGCCCCAGCATTTT

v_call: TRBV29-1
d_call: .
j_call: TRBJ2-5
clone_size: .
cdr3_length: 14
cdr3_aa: CSVNRDTPRETQYF
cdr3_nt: TGCAGCGTGAACAGGGACACCCCCCGGGAGACCCAGTACTTC

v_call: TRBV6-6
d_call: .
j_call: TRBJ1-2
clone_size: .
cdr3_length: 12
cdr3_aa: CASGTTVYGYTF
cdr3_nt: TGTGCCAGCGGAACGACAGTGTATGGCTACACCTTC

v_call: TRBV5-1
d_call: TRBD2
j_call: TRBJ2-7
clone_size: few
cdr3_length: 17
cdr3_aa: CASSLVRLAGRPHEQYF
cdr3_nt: TGCGCCAGCAGCTTGGTCAGACTAGCGGGACGACCCCACGAGCAGTACTTC

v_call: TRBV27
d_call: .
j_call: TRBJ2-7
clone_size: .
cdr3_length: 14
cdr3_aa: CASSFSGEGYEQYF
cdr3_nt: TGTGCCAGCAGTTTTTCAGGGGAGGGGTACGAGCAGTACTTC

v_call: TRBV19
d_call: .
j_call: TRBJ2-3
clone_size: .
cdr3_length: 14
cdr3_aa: CASSRPSGTDTQYF
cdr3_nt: TGTGCCAGTAGTAGGCCTAGCGGCACAGATACGCAGTATTTT

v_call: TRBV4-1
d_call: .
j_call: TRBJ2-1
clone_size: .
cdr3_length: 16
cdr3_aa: CASSQGGGTDYNEQFF
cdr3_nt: TGCGCCAGCAGCCAAGGTGGAGGGACGGACTACAATGAGCAGTTCTTC

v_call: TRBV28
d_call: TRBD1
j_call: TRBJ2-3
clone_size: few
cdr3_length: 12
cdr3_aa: CASRDSTNTQYF
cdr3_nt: TGTGCCTCAAGGGACAGCACAAATACGCAGTATTTT

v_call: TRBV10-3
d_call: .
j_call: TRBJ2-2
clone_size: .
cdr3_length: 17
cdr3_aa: CAISDPGQGGNTGELFF
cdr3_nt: TGTGCCATCAGTGACCCCGGCCAGGGGGGGAACACCGGGGAGCTGTTTTTT

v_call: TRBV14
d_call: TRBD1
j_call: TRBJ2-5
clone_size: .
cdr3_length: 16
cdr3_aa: CASSQGQNTFQETQYF
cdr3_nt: TGTGCCAGCAGCCAGGGACAGAACACCTTCCAAGAGACCCAGTACTTC

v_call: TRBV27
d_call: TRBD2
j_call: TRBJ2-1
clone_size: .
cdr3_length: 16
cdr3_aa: CASSPGTSGMYNEQFF
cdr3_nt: TGTGCCAGCAGTCCGGGGACTAGCGGGATGTACAATGAGCAGTTCTTC

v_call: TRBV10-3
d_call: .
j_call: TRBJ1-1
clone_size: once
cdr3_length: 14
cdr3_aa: CAIRPTNVNTEAFF
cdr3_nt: TGTGCCATCAGGCCGACAAACGTGAACACTGAAGCTTTCTTT